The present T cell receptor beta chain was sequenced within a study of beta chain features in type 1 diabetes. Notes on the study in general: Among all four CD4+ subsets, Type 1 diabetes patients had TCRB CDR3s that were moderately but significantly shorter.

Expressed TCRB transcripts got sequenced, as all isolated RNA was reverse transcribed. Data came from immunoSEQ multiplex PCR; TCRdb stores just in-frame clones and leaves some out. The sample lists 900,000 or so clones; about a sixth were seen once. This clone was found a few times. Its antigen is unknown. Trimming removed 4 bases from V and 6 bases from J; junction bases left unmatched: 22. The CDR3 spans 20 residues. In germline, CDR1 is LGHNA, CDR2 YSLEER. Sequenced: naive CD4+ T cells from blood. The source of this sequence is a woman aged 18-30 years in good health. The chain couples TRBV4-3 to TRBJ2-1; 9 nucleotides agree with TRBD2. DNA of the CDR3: TGCGCCAGCAGCCCGCAAAGTCCCCTTCCCGCGGGAGGGCCTGTCAATGAGCAGTTCTTC. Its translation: CASSPQSPLPAGGPVNEQFF.